This T cell receptor beta chain derives from a study of technical replicates of blood from a handful of donors. The repertoire was sequenced with immunoSEQ multiplex PCR; TCRdb's copy has only in-frame clones and lacks some. The profile shows about 100,000 clones, about 94% of them singletons. V was clipped by 7 bases and J by 0 bases, with 7 bases between them. The CDR3 sequence is 13 residues long. Germline loops: CDR1 SNHLY, CDR2 FYNNEI. This clone showed up just a few times. Material: T cells isolated from PBMCs. V and J are TRBV2 and TRBJ1-5; D gene uncertain. The TCR comes from a human donor in good health. The CDR3 DNA reads as TGTGCCAGCAAACGGGATAGCAATCAGCCCCAGCATTTT. Translation gives CASKRDSNQPQHF.